A single sample is the source of the 27 T cell receptor beta chains below, sequenced in a study of cytomegalovirus exposure and HLA in healthy donors. 60 Vbeta and 13 Jbeta primers were used in PCR. Assay used: immunoSEQ multiplex PCR; TCRdb lists only in-frame clones, some missing. The sample yields around 190,000 clones, around 80% seen once. The sequenced sample consisted of PBMCs. These receptors came from a man in his forties or fifties in good health and CMV-seronegative.

The J gene is TRBJ2-7, the V gene TRBV7-2; TRBD1 might be the D (6 bases). The V gene's germline CDR1 is SGHTA and CDR2 FQGNSA. Trimming took 1 base from V and 1 from J, leaving 11 bases between them. The CDR3 spans 15 residues. DNA for the CDR3: TGTGCCAGCAGCTTAGGGTGGCAGGGGTCCTACGAGCAGTACTTC. Encoded protein: CASSLGWQGSYEQYF.

The chain employs TRBV6-5 and TRBJ2-2; D is possibly TRBD1 (5 bases). Between the trimmed V and J ends, which lost 2 bases and 4 bases, there was a span of 8 bases. Per the germline V gene, CDR1 is MNHEY and CDR2 is SVGAGI. The CDR3 extends over 14 amino acids. This CDR3 is CASSYRQGTGELFF. The CDR3 DNA reads as TGTGCCAGCAGTTACCGCCAGGGCACCGGGGAGCTGTTTTTT.

This clone was seen a single time. The chain couples TRBV29-1 to TRBJ1-2; 8 bases match TRBD1. J was trimmed by 6 bases and V by 3 bases; bases with no gene match: 15. CDR1 SQVTM and CDR2 ANQGSEA come from the germline V gene. This CDR3 has 16 amino acids. CDR3 sequence: CSVDDRLAGGSDGYTF. CDR3 nucleotides: TGCAGCGTTGACGACCGTTTAGCAGGGGGCTCGGATGGCTACACCTTC.

This chain links TRBV7-9 with TRBJ2-7; TRBD1 is a possible D gene (6 bases). Trimming stripped 5 bases from V and 10 bases from J, with 18 bases between. Germline V CDR1 and CDR2: SEHNR, FQNEAQ (reference sequence). The CDR3 is 13 amino acids. CDR3 DNA sequence: TGTGCCAGCAGCCCCGTTACAGGGTCCGAACAGTACTTC. It specifies CASSPVTGSEQYF.

The chain has TRBV14 and TRBJ1-2; a weak D match, TRBD1 (5 bases). There are 14 residues in the CDR3. Between the trimmed V and J ends, which lost 4 bases and 1 base, there was a span of 10 bases. Germline CDR1 is SGHDN and CDR2 is FVKESK. CDR3 loop: CASSLLGVNYGYTF. The CDR3 DNA reads TGTGCCAGCAGCCTCCTAGGGGTTAACTATGGCTACACCTTC.

V is TRBV7-8 and J is TRBJ2-7; D is unresolved. CDR3 size: 13 residues. V gave up 5 bases and J gave up 3 bases, with 11 bases separating them. The germline gives CDR1 SGHVS, CDR2 FQNEAQ. The CDR3 DNA reads as TGTGCCAGCAGCCCGACTCCCTTCTACGAGCAGTACTTC. This codes for CASSPTPFYEQYF.

The chain is built from TRBV4-1 and TRBJ2-5, with D possibly TRBD1 on 5 matching bases. V was clipped by 0 bases and J by 2 bases, with 13 bases between them. CDR1 is MGHRA and CDR2 is YSYEKL in the germline V gene. The CDR3 totals 16 residues. In DNA, the CDR3 is TGCGCCAGCAGCCAAGATCAGGGCACCATGCAAGAGACCCAGTACTTC. Its protein product is CASSQDQGTMQETQYF.

The chain carries TRBV30 and TRBJ2-5; tentative D call: TRBD1 (6 bases). Germline V gene sequence: CDR1 GTSNPN, CDR2 SVGIG (reference sequence). V shed 0 bases and J shed 5 bases, with 10 bases lying between them. The CDR3 consists of 13 residues. CDR3 loop: CAWSVQGGETQYF. The CDR3 DNA reads as TGTGCCTGGAGTGTACAGGGCGGGGAGACCCAGTACTTC.

The genes are TRBV7-4 and TRBJ2-3; TRBD2 might be the D (5 bases). Germline CDR1 SGHVT, CDR2 SQSDAQ. The CDR3 is 13 residues long. Deletions cut 6 bases from V and 4 bases from J, with 11 bases between. DNA of the CDR3: TGTGCCAGCAGTTGGGGTAGCGCAGATACGCAGTATTTT. Its protein product is CASSWGSADTQYF.

J is TRBJ2-5 and V is TRBV6-6; maybe TRBD2 (5 bases). This CDR3 has 14 residues. V gave up 5 bases and J gave up 7 bases, with 17 bases separating them. Germline V gene lookup returns CDR1 MNHNY and CDR2 SVGAGI (reference sequence). CDR3 region: CASSQLPARGTQYF. CDR3 nucleotide sequence: TGTGCCAGCAGTCAACTACCGGCCCGGGGGACCCAGTACTTC.

This clone has only one observation. The chain combines TRBV7-2 with TRBJ1-5, with a tentative D call TRBD1 (5 bases). The germline V gene encodes CDR1 SGHTA and CDR2 FQGNSA. V was pared by 5 bases and J by 3 bases, with 11 bases between. CDR3 length: 14 amino acids. This CDR3 is CASSDAGNNQPQHF. CDR3 DNA sequence: TGTGCCAGCAGCGACGCAGGGAACAATCAGCCCCAGCATTTT.

The gene calls are TRBV19 and TRBJ2-5; D is ambiguous. V dropped 5 bases and J dropped 4 bases, with 11 bases sitting between them. The CDR3 has 13 amino acids. In germline, CDR1 is LNHDA, CDR2 SQIVND (reference sequence). The CDR3 loop reads CASSATVGETQYF. CDR3 coding DNA: TGTGCCAGTAGTGCAACAGTGGGAGAGACCCAGTACTTC. The whole variable domain, remainder taken from reference TRBV19 and TRBJ2-5, is DGGITQSPKYLFRKEGQNVTLSCEQNLNHDAMYWYRQDPGQGLRLIYYSQIVNDFQKGDIAEGYSVSREKKESFPLTVTSAQKNPTAFYLCASSATVGETQYFGPGTRLLVL.

The chain couples TRBV29-1 to TRBJ1-3, with D possibly matching TRBD1 (5 bases). The CDR3 runs to 13 residues. V lost 5 bases, J lost 5 bases, and 13 bases lay in between. Germline CDR1 is SQVTM and CDR2 is ANQGSEA. CDR3 in amino acids: CSVQPGGRNTIYF. The CDR3 nucleotides are TGCAGCGTTCAACCGGGGGGGAGAAACACCATATATTTT.

The chain employs TRBV5-1 and TRBJ2-2; 8 nucleotides line up with TRBD1. V was pared by 4 bases and J by 6 bases, with 5 bases of the junction left unmatched. The CDR3 sequence is 14 residues long. Germline CDR1 SGHRS, CDR2 YFSETQ. The CDR3 nucleotides read TGCGCCAGCAGCCTCCGGACAGGGCCCGGGGAGCTGTTTTTT. It yields the protein CASSLRTGPGELFF.

This clone is a singleton in its sample. The V and J genes are TRBV29-1 and TRBJ1-1, with 9 bases lining up with TRBD1. V was clipped by 5 bases and J by 7 bases; unmatched bases: 8. The CDR3 covers 13 residues. The germline gives CDR1 SQVTM, CDR2 ANQGSEA. The DNA of the CDR3 is TGCAGCGTTCTAGGGACAGGGAGAGATGAAGCTTTCTTT. Residues: CSVLGTGRDEAFF.

Written as DNA, the CDR3 is TGTGCCAGCAGCAAAAAAGCGGACGTCGGAGAGCAGTACTTC. This gives the protein CASSKKADVGEQYF. This chain joins TRBV21-1 and TRBJ2-7; the table calls TRBD2, which could not be checked here. TRBV21-1 is shown as a pseudogene. There are 14 residues in the CDR3.

The rearrangement links TRBV10-2 to TRBJ2-3; no definite D call. Germline V gene sequence: CDR1 WSHSY, CDR2 SAAADI. V lost 2 bases and J lost 2, with 11 bases in between. This CDR3 is 15 amino acids long. The CDR3 nucleotides read TGCGCCAGCAGTGAGAATCTCGAGCCCACAGATACGCAGTATTTT. Translation gives CASSENLEPTDTQYF.

J is TRBJ1-3 and V is TRBV4-2; a possible D gene is TRBD1 (6 bases). CDR3 size: 15 residues. V lost 2 bases and J lost 0, with 8 bases in between. Germline-derived CDR1 and CDR2 are LGHNA and YNFKEQ. The CDR3 DNA is TGTGCCAGCAGCCAACGGGGGGCCTCTGGAAACACCATATATTTT. Protein product: CASSQRGASGNTIYF.

As concerns this clone: Compared with germline, one end of the junction differs, possibly owing to a read error. V and J are TRBV7-9 and TRBJ1-2; D perhaps matches TRBD1 (5 bases). CDR3 length: 16 residues. CDR1 is SEHNR and CDR2 is FQNEAQ in the germline V gene (reference sequence). The chain's CDR3 is CSSSLVGGAQGYGYTF. For the CDR3, the DNA is TGTTCCAGCAGCTTAGTAGGAGGGGCGCAAGGCTATGGCTACACCTTC.

This clone was observed once. This chain uses TRBV18 with TRBJ2-7; 10 bases match TRBD1. This CDR3 is 14 amino acids long. Per germline, CDR1 KGHSH and CDR2 LQKENI. After removal of 3 bases from V and 4 bases from J, the junction contained 3 bases not matched to a gene. The CDR3 bases are TGTGCCAGCTCACCGGACAGGGGGAAATACGAGCAGTACTTC. Amino acid sequence: CASSPDRGKYEQYF.

The chain links TRBV27 to TRBJ1-6; D ambiguous. Trimming removed 3 bases at V and 6 bases at J, with 9 bases between. The CDR3 sequence is 14 residues long. Germline CDR1 and CDR2: MNHEY and SMNVEV (reference sequence). The CDR3 is CASSFRQVNSPLHF. Written as DNA, the CDR3 is TGTGCCAGCAGTTTCAGGCAGGTTAATTCACCCCTCCACTTT.

The chain carries TRBV6-1 and TRBJ2-7; D may be TRBD1 (5 bases). Germline CDR1 MNHNS, CDR2 SASEGT. Trimming removed 6 bases at V and 5 bases at J, with 14 bases between. The CDR3 runs to 13 residues. CDR3 amino acids: CASRNPGMDEQYF. CDR3 DNA: TGTGCCAGCAGGAATCCAGGGATGGACGAGCAGTACTTC.

The chain couples TRBV9 to TRBJ2-3, with unresolved D. The V end lost 3 bases, the J end lost 0 bases, and 5 bases lay between the germline ends. Per the germline V gene, CDR1 is SGDLS and CDR2 is YYNGEE. The CDR3 is made up of 13 amino acids. This CDR3 is CASSGTSTDTQYF. In DNA form, the CDR3 reads TGTGCCAGCAGCGGAACTAGCACAGATACGCAGTATTTT.

The genes are TRBV29-1 and TRBJ2-2; D might be TRBD1 (6 bases). Trimming stripped 4 bases from V and 6 bases from J, with 15 bases between. This CDR3 comprises 14 residues. Germline CDR1 and CDR2: SQVTM and ANQGSEA. The CDR3 reads CSVATGNSAGELFF. The CDR3 nucleotides are TGCAGCGTTGCAACAGGGAATTCGGCCGGGGAGCTGTTTTTT.

This clone was detected a few times. The V and J genes are TRBV12-5 and TRBJ2-5; a weak D match, TRBD1 (6 bases). The germline V gene encodes CDR1 LGHNT and CDR2 FRNRAP. This CDR3 has 16 residues. The V end was cut by 1 base, the J end by 4 bases, with 16 bases between. DNA of the CDR3: TGTGCTAGTGGTTTGGGATTGGACAGCCTACGAGAGACCCAGTACTTC. This sequence encodes CASGLGLDSLRETQYF.

V and J are TRBV7-2 and TRBJ2-7; 12 positions agree with TRBD2. V shed 4 bases and J 0 bases; nucleotides not matched to a gene: 1. CDR1 SGHTA and CDR2 FQGNSA come from the germline V gene. The CDR3 runs 15 residues. CDR3 sequence reads: CASSSTSGSSYEQYF. CDR3 in DNA: TGTGCCAGCAGCTCGACTAGCGGGAGCTCCTACGAGCAGTACTTC.

The chain carries TRBV7-2 and TRBJ1-6, with 7 bases identical to TRBD1. V gave up 6 bases and J gave up 4 bases; unmatched junction bases: 0. Germline V gives CDR1 SGHTA, CDR2 FQGNSA. CDR3 length: 13 amino acids. The CDR3 nucleotides read TGTGCCAGCAGGACAGGGTATAATTCACCCCTCCACTTT. Its translation: CASRTGYNSPLHF. Filled out from reference TRBV7-2 and TRBJ1-6, the complete variable domain reads GAGVSQSPSNKVTEKGKDVELRCDPISGHTALYWYRQSLGQGLEFLIYFQGNSAPDKSGLPSDRFSAERTGGSVSTLTIQRTQQEDSAVYLCASRTGYNSPLHFGNGTRLTVT.